The 21 T cell receptor beta chains below were found in one sample sequenced in a study of STAT3 mutations in large granular lymphocyte leukemia. Findings and limits, study-wide: In T-cell large granular lymphocyte leukemia, about half of patients showed multiple immunodominant subclonotypes.

TCRdb's table, derived via immunoSEQ multiplex PCR, lists solely in-frame clones and lacks some. The repertoire consists of several thousand clones, with approximately 80% occurring once and the leading ten covering under 85%. Antigens for these TCRs are unknown. The source material was peripheral blood mononuclear cells. The receptors stem from a man aged 40-49 years with T-cell large granular lymphocyte leukemia. Some clones in this sample may be carry-over from other donors' samples.

The chain joins TRBV6-5 to TRBJ1-2; D remains ambiguous. From germline, CDR1 is MNHEY and CDR2 SVGAGI. The CDR3 has 16 amino acids. With 3 bases removed from V and 4 bases from J, the gap between germline ends came to 18 bases. CDR3 sequence (DNA): TGTGCCAGCAGTTATCGGGCCATCGTCACTGCCTATGGCTACACCTTC. It codes for CASSYRAIVTAYGYTF.

The chain recombines TRBV5-1 with TRBJ1-1; 12 nucleotides match TRBD1. The CDR3 totals 15 residues. Germline CDR1 and CDR2: SGHRS and YFSETQ. The junction had 5 bases not matched to a gene; V was cut back by 5 bases and J by 3 bases. DNA for the CDR3: TGCGCCAGCAGACGGGGACAGGGGGCGTACACTGAAGCTTTCTTT. Protein: CASRRGQGAYTEAFF.

This chain links TRBV27 with TRBJ2-7; possibly TRBD1 for D (5 bases). Trimming left V 8 bases short and J 2 bases short, with 22 bases between. This CDR3 is built from 16 residues. Germline assignment: CDR1 MNHEY and CDR2 SMNVEV (reference sequence). Here the CDR3 reads CASSSWGGAPTYEQYF. CDR3 coding DNA: TGTGCCAGCTCCTCCTGGGGTGGGGCCCCAACCTACGAGCAGTACTTC.

The chain employs TRBV7-2 and TRBJ1-5; D is unclear. V lost 5 bases to trimming and J lost 2 bases, with 13 bases between them. The germline CDR1 and CDR2 sequences are SGHTA and FQGNSA. There are 15 residues in the CDR3. The CDR3 is CASSVAPVGNQPQHF. The CDR3 bases are TGTGCCAGCAGCGTGGCCCCCGTCGGCAATCAGCCCCAGCATTTT.

This clone was seen a few times. The J gene is TRBJ1-2, the V gene TRBV27; perhaps TRBD1 as D (5 bases). Between the trimmed V and J ends, which lost 2 bases and 4 bases, there was a span of 11 bases. Per germline, CDR1 MNHEY and CDR2 SMNVEV (reference sequence). CDR3 size: 14 residues. CDR3 residues: CASSLRGAGYGYTF. In DNA form, the CDR3 reads TGTGCCAGCAGTTTACGAGGGGCCGGCTATGGCTACACCTTC.

The gene calls are TRBV4-1 and TRBJ2-1, with 10 positions matching TRBD1. Germline CDR1 and CDR2: MGHRA and YSYEKL. CDR3 length: 15 amino acids. The ends lost 4 bases at V and 6 bases at J; junction bases unmatched: 6. Here the CDR3 DNA reads TGCGCCAGCAGCCTAGACAGGGGGCCTGGCAATGAGCAGTTCTTC. It yields the protein CASSLDRGPGNEQFF.

J is TRBJ1-2 and V is TRBV13; D might be TRBD1 (5 bases). The CDR3 extends over 19 amino acids. V dropped 4 bases and J dropped 0 bases, with 24 bases sitting between them. Germline-derived CDR1 and CDR2 are PRHDT and FYEKMQ (reference sequence). CDR3 bases: TGTGCCAGCAGCTCCGGAGGGACCTACATGTTAAGGGCTAACTATGGCTACACCTTC. Encoded protein: CASSSGGTYMLRANYGYTF.

This chain links TRBV5-6 with TRBJ2-2; 11 positions agree with TRBD2. CDR3 length equals 16 residues. Trimming at V came to 4 bases and at J to 6 bases, leaving 8 bases not matched to a gene. Germline-derived CDR1 and CDR2 are SGHDT and YYEEEE. The CDR3 DNA follows: TGTGCCAGCAGCAGACTTAGCGGGGGGGCACCCGGGGAGCTGTTTTTT. Translated, it gives CASSRLSGGAPGELFF.

V and J are TRBV7-9 and TRBJ2-2; D gene uncertain. CDR3 length: 11 residues. The germline V gene has CDR1 SEHNR and CDR2 FQNEAQ (reference sequence). The germline V and J ends were trimmed by 10 bases and 4 bases, with 7 bases remaining between them. CDR3 coding DNA: TGTGCCACGAGTCGCACCGGGGAGCTGTTTTTT. This codes for CATSRTGELFF.

The genes are TRBV19 and TRBJ1-1, with a weak D call TRBD1 (5 bases). CDR1 and CDR2 from the germline V gene are LNHDA and SQIVND (reference sequence). With 5 bases removed from V and 8 bases from J, the gap between germline ends came to 15 bases. CDR3 length: 13 amino acids. CDR3 sequence: CASSPRGRREAFF. For the CDR3, the DNA is TGTGCCAGTAGTCCGCGGGGCAGGAGAGAAGCTTTCTTT. Drawing the rest from reference TRBV19 and TRBJ1-1, the complete variable domain is DGGITQSPKYLFRKEGQNVTLSCEQNLNHDAMYWYRQDPGQGLRLIYYSQIVNDFQKGDIAEGYSVSREKKESFPLTVTSAQKNPTAFYLCASSPRGRREAFFGQGTRLTVV.

The gene calls are TRBV7-2 and TRBJ2-7, with D perhaps being TRBD1 or TRBD2 (6 bases each). Trimming pared 6 bases from V and 4 bases from J, leaving 13 bases between. This CDR3 contains 13 residues. Looked up from germline, CDR1 is SGHTA and CDR2 is FQGNSA. The CDR3 reads CASRRTGRYEQYF. The CDR3, as DNA: TGTGCCAGCAGACGTACAGGGAGGTACGAGCAGTACTTC.

This chain links TRBV7-9 with TRBJ1-1; D perhaps matches TRBD1 (5 bases). Germline CDR1 and CDR2: SEHNR and FQNEAQ (reference sequence). The CDR3 is 15 amino acids. With 2 bases removed from V and 12 bases from J, the gap between germline ends came to 22 bases. This CDR3 reads CASSLSLLGDHFSFF. Written as DNA, the CDR3 is TGTGCCAGCAGCTTATCTTTATTGGGGGACCATTTTTCTTTCTTT.

The chain joins TRBV30 to TRBJ1-2; D ambiguous. Germline V lookup: CDR1 GTSNPN, CDR2 SVGIG (reference sequence). V dropped 2 bases and J dropped 4 bases, with 11 bases sitting between them. This CDR3 is 13 amino acids long. CDR3 region: CAWSKGEGYGYTF. For the CDR3, the DNA is TGTGCCTGGAGTAAGGGCGAAGGCTATGGCTACACCTTC.

The chain joins TRBV5-4 to TRBJ2-3, with 7 bases identical to TRBD2. Trimming at V came to 4 bases and at J to 2 bases, leaving 7 bases not matched to a gene. The CDR3 has 15 amino acids. Germline values: CDR1 SGHNT, CDR2 YYREEE (reference sequence). The CDR3 DNA follows: TGTGCCAGCAGCGCCGCGGGAGTAACCACAGATACGCAGTATTTT. Its translation is CASSAAGVTTDTQYF.

This clone qualifies as large. V and J are TRBV19 and TRBJ1-1, with D maybe TRBD1 (5 bases). The ends were cut back, 1 base at V and 1 base at J, with 10 bases in the middle. CDR1 LNHDA and CDR2 SQIVND come from the germline V gene (reference sequence). This CDR3 region has 15 residues. CDR3 sequence reads: CASSIAGLGNTEAFF. The CDR3, as DNA: TGTGCCAGTAGTATAGCGGGACTGGGGAACACTGAAGCTTTCTTT.

V and J are TRBV5-4 and TRBJ2-5; tentatively, D is TRBD2 (6 bases). The V end was cut by 3 bases, the J end by 5 bases, with 17 bases between. In germline, CDR1 is SGHNT, CDR2 YYREEE (reference sequence). The CDR3 has 15 residues. The CDR3 DNA reads TGTGCCAGCAGCTCGTCTAGCGCCTCAGCGGAGACCCAGTACTTC. It codes for CASSSSSASAETQYF. Using reference TRBV5-4 and TRBJ2-5 for the parts outside the CDR3, the full variable domain is ETGVTQSPTHLIKTRGQQVTLRCSSQSGHNTVSWYQQALGQGPQFIFQYYREEENGRGNFPPRFSGLQFPNYSSELNVNALELDDSALYLCASSSSSASAETQYFGPGTRLLVL.

The chain combines TRBV7-3 with TRBJ1-1; D is uncertain. Germline V lookup: CDR1 SGHTA, CDR2 FQGTGA. Trimming removed 4 bases from V and 11 bases from J, with 17 bases in between. The CDR3 totals 13 residues. The CDR3 region is CASSSSSEGFAFF. The CDR3 DNA reads TGTGCCAGCAGCTCCTCGTCGGAGGGATTCGCTTTCTTT.

The gene calls are TRBV27 and TRBJ1-2, with 11 bases matching TRBD1. The germline CDR1 and CDR2 sequences are MNHEY and SMNVEV (reference sequence). The CDR3 is made up of 14 amino acids. Germline trimming cut 5 bases from V and 6 bases from J; bases unmatched to any gene: 5. CDR3 amino acids: CASSRRDRGDGYTF. In DNA form, the CDR3 reads TGTGCCAGCAGTCGCCGGGACAGGGGGGATGGCTACACCTTC.

The V gene is TRBV30, the J gene TRBJ2-2; D gene uncertain. V was clipped by 1 base and J by 3 bases, with 3 bases between them. The CDR3 is 12 amino acids. Germline V gives CDR1 GTSNPN, CDR2 SVGIG (reference sequence). In DNA, the CDR3 is TGTGCCTGGAGTGGGTACACCGGGGAGCTGTTTTTT. Translating gives CAWSGYTGELFF.

The chain is built from TRBV9 and TRBJ1-1; D not certain. V was cut by 0 bases and J by 0 bases, with 6 bases left in between. CDR1 is SGDLS and CDR2 is YYNGEE in the germline V gene. The CDR3 length is 14 residues. CDR3 nucleotide sequence: TGTGCCAGCAGCGTAGCCAGCCTGAACACTGAAGCTTTCTTT. Translation gives CASSVASLNTEAFF.

The rearrangement uses TRBV6-5 and TRBJ1-6; D unresolved. V dropped 2 bases and J dropped 7 bases, with 9 bases sitting between them. CDR3 length equals 14 residues. Germline V gives CDR1 MNHEY, CDR2 SVGAGI. In nucleotides, the CDR3 is TGTGCCAGCAGTTACACGTACGGGAATTCACCCCTCCACTTT. As protein: CASSYTYGNSPLHF.